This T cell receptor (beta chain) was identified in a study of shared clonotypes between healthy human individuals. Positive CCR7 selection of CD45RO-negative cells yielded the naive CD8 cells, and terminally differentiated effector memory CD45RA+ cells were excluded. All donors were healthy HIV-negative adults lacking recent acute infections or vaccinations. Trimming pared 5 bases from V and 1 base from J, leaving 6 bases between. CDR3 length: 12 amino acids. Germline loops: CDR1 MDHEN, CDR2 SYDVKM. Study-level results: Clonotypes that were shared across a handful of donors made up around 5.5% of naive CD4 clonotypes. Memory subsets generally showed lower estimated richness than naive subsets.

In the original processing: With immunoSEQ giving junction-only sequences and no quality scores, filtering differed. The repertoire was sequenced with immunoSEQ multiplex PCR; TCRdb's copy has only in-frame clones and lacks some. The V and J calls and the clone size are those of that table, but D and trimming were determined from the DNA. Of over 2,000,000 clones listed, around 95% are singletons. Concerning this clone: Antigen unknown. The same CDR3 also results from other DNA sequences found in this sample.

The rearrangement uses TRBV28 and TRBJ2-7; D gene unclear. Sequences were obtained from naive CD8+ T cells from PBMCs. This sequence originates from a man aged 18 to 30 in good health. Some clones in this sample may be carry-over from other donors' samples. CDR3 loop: CASSPSSYEQYF. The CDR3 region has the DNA TGTGCCAGCAGTCCTTCTTCCTACGAGCAGTACTTC.